One sample yielded the 8 T cell receptor beta chains listed below, sequenced in a study of OX40 agonist ivuxolimab in advanced cancers. The library was built by means of the immunoSEQ multiplex PCR assay. TCRdb obtained this table from immuneACCESS and retained in-frame rearrangements with V and J assigned. These tables miss some clones; where compared with another copy, unresolved V genes account for less than half of the shortfall, and the remainder is unexplained. The sample data list roughly 71,000 clones, and 85% of these were observed just once. About 0.83% of the sample is taken by the ten largest. The sample consisted of CD4+ or CD8+ T cells sorted from blood, taken in a trial of the OX40 agonist ivuxolimab. These receptors all stem from an adult with an advanced solid tumor such as melanoma, head and neck, liver or kidney cancer.

The V gene is TRBV30, the J gene TRBJ2-7, with D maybe TRBD2 (5 bases). Germline assignment: CDR1 GTSNPN and CDR2 SVGIG (reference sequence). The CDR3 is 13 amino acids. With 5 bases removed from V and 4 bases from J, the gap between germline ends came to 15 bases. This CDR3 is CAWGGQRGYEQYF. CDR3 bases: TGTGCCTGGGGCGGTCAACGCGGGTACGAGCAGTACTTC.

This clone showed up just once. This chain joins TRBV5-1 and TRBJ1-2, with D unresolved. V shed 3 bases and J shed 5 bases, with 11 bases lying between them. The germline V gene has CDR1 SGHRS and CDR2 YFSETQ. The CDR3 contains 13 residues. CDR3 bases: TGCGCCAGCAGCTACCAAAGGGATTATGGCTACACCTTC. Protein product: CASSYQRDYGYTF.

The J gene is TRBJ1-2, the V gene TRBV5-1, with D maybe TRBD1 (6 bases). CDR1 is SGHRS, CDR2 YFSETQ, per germline. The ends were cut back, 5 bases at V and 3 bases at J, with 17 bases in the middle. The CDR3 consists of 15 residues. The CDR3 sequence is CASRSTGGGYYGYTF. CDR3 in DNA: TGCGCCAGCAGATCGACCGGGGGCGGGTACTATGGCTACACCTTC.

This chain joins TRBV19 and TRBJ1-2; no definite D call. Germline loops: CDR1 LNHDA, CDR2 SQIVND (reference sequence). CDR3 length equals 13 residues. The V end was cut by 5 bases, the J end by 2 bases, with 9 bases between. The CDR3 DNA sequence: TGTGCCAGTAGTGACCACGGGAACTATGGCTACACCTTC. It yields the protein CASSDHGNYGYTF.

The chain joins TRBV4-2 to TRBJ2-2; 14 positions agree with TRBD2. CDR3 size: 17 residues. The V segment lost 8 bases and the J segment 5 bases; nucleotides outside the gene matches: 10. Germline CDR1 is LGHNA and CDR2 is YNFKEQ. The CDR3 here is CASQPGLAGDWTGELFF. In DNA, the CDR3 is TGTGCCAGCCAACCGGGACTAGCGGGAGACTGGACCGGGGAGCTGTTTTTT.

The chain uses TRBV18 and TRBJ2-7; D is unclear. The length of the CDR3 is 15 residues. Germline values: CDR1 KGHSH, CDR2 LQKENI. V lost 2 bases and J lost 0, with 11 bases in between. The CDR3 region is CASSPGSANSYEQYF. DNA for the CDR3: TGTGCCAGCTCACCAGGTTCAGCTAACTCCTACGAGCAGTACTTC.

In this sample, this clone turned up once. V is TRBV6-5 and J is TRBJ2-5; D is uncertain. The V gene lost 0 bases and the J gene lost 4 bases, with 9 bases spanning the gap. Germline assignment: CDR1 MNHEY and CDR2 SVGAGI. The CDR3 length is 14 residues. The CDR3 DNA reads TGTGCCAGCAGTTACTCTAGCAGATCAGAGACCCAGTACTTC. Translated, it gives CASSYSSRSETQYF.

The chain is built from TRBV18 and TRBJ1-1, with unresolved D. With 6 bases removed from V and 1 base from J, the gap between germline ends came to 12 bases. Germline values: CDR1 KGHSH, CDR2 LQKENI. The CDR3 totals 14 residues. CDR3 DNA sequence: TGTGCCAGCTCCCCCCTCGCAGAGAACACTGAAGCTTTCTTT. Translated, it gives CASSPLAENTEAFF.